The 22 T cell receptor beta chains presented below share a single source sample, sequenced in a study of long-term antiretroviral therapy in people with HIV. Assay version v3.0 of immunoSEQ was used, and it was run at survey level. Only in-frame clones appear in the TCRdb table, and some are missing; sequencing was by immunoSEQ multiplex PCR. The profile shows about 50,000 clones, under 90% of them singletons. The specimen comprised unsorted PBMCs, sampled 0.8 years after starting antiretroviral therapy. The source of these receptors is a woman between 18 and 29 years old with HIV.

This chain connects TRBV11-2 to TRBJ1-3; possible D gene TRBD1, 6 bases. The CDR3 runs to 15 residues. Trimming took off 3 bases at V and 0 bases at J, with 9 bases between the two ends. Germline V gene data show CDR1 as SGHAT and CDR2 as FQNNGV. The CDR3 protein is CASSLTGYSGNTIYF. The CDR3 DNA reads TGTGCCAGCAGCTTGACAGGATACTCTGGAAACACCATATATTTT. Looking up the rest from reference TRBV11-2 and TRBJ1-3 gives the full variable domain: EAGVAQSPRYKIIEKRQSVAFWCNPISGHATLYWYQQILGQGPKLLIQFQNNGVVDDSQLPKDRFSAERLKGVDSTLKIQPAKLEDSAVYLCASSLTGYSGNTIYFGEGSWLTVV.

The chain is built from TRBV27 and TRBJ1-3; D is perhaps TRBD1 (6 bases). The CDR3 has 13 amino acids. Trimming left V 3 bases short and J 4 bases short, with 7 bases between. Germline CDR1 and CDR2: MNHEY and SMNVEV (reference sequence). The CDR3 nucleotides read TGTGCCAGCAGTTTGACAGGAGGAAACACCATATATTTT. Translation gives CASSLTGGNTIYF.

The chain recombines TRBV18 with TRBJ2-3; 9 positions match TRBD2. CDR1 and CDR2 from the germline V gene are KGHSH and LQKENI. This CDR3 has 14 residues. Losses at the gene ends were 6 bases for V and 4 bases for J; bases not matched to a gene: 5. CDR3 sequence (DNA): TGTGCCAGCTCCCGGCGGGAGGGTCCAGATACGCAGTATTTT. Translation gives CASSRREGPDTQYF.

The chain uses TRBV9 and TRBJ2-5; tentative D call: TRBD2 (7 bases). The germline V and J ends were trimmed by 0 bases and 5 bases, with 17 bases remaining between them. The CDR3 contains 16 residues. Germline CDR1 reads SGDLS; CDR2 reads YYNGEE. CDR3 DNA sequence: TGTGCCAGCAGCGTAGCCCTGGGAGGGGGTGGGGAGACCCAGTACTTC. Translating gives CASSVALGGGGETQYF.

The chain employs TRBV6-4 and TRBJ2-2; no firm D call. This CDR3 has 13 amino acids. Germline CDR1 reads MRHNA; CDR2 reads SNTAGT. The V and J ends lost 2 bases and 3 bases respectively, with 4 bases between them. CDR3 sequence (DNA): TGTGCCAGCAGTGACAGGGACACCGGGGAGCTGTTTTTT. The encoded protein is CASSDRDTGELFF.

The J gene is TRBJ2-7, the V gene TRBV5-6, with 7 bases matching TRBD2. Germline V CDR1 and CDR2: SGHDT, YYEEEE. This CDR3 contains 16 residues. Unmatched junction bases numbered 13, after V lost 4 bases and J lost 3 bases. The CDR3 loop reads CASSPGEGLSYYEQYF. The CDR3 nucleotides are TGTGCCAGCAGCCCGGGGGAGGGCCTGAGCTACTACGAGCAGTACTTC.

The genes are TRBV9 and TRBJ2-1, with 8 nucleotides matching TRBD2. After removal of 4 bases from V and 0 bases from J, the junction contained 12 bases not matched to a gene. Germline values: CDR1 SGDLS, CDR2 YYNGEE. The CDR3 is made up of 18 amino acids. CDR3 sequence reads: CASSPSLLAGPSYNEQFF. The CDR3 DNA sequence: TGTGCCAGCAGCCCTTCCCTATTAGCGGGGCCCTCCTACAATGAGCAGTTCTTC.

The CDR3 DNA sequence: TGTGCCAGCAGCGTAGCGCTCACTAGCGGGAGTAATGAGCAGTTCTTC. This encodes CASSVALTSGSNEQFF. The V gene is TRBV9, the J gene TRBJ2-1; 11 bases are a match to TRBD2. J gave up 7 bases and V 0 bases, and 6 bases lay outside the gene matches. The germline V gene has CDR1 SGDLS and CDR2 YYNGEE. CDR3 size: 16 residues.

The chain is built from TRBV5-1 and TRBJ2-3; 7 bases are a match to TRBD1. The germline V gene has CDR1 SGHRS and CDR2 YFSETQ. This CDR3 has 15 amino acids. V lost 3 bases and J lost 3; bases outside the gene matches: 7. The CDR3 reads CASSSISTGTDTQYF. DNA for the CDR3: TGCGCCAGCAGCTCTATTTCGACAGGGACAGATACGCAGTATTTT.

This chain connects TRBV5-6 to TRBJ2-7; 9 bases match TRBD1. Per germline, CDR1 SGHDT and CDR2 YYEEEE. This CDR3 has 17 amino acids. J was trimmed by 2 bases and V by 4 bases; bases with no gene match: 13. The CDR3 nucleotides read TGTGCCAGCAGCCGCTCCTTGGGACAGGGAACCCCCTACGAGCAGTACTTC. This sequence encodes CASSRSLGQGTPYEQYF.

The chain couples TRBV9 to TRBJ1-5; tentative D call: TRBD1 (6 bases). The germline V gene has CDR1 SGDLS and CDR2 YYNGEE. The CDR3 spans 15 residues. Deletions cut 0 bases from V and 1 base from J, with 8 bases between. The CDR3, as DNA: TGTGCCAGCAGCGTAGGTGGGACAAGCAATCAGCCCCAGCATTTT. This encodes CASSVGGTSNQPQHF.

This clone was observed once. J is TRBJ1-2 and V is TRBV9, with D possibly matching TRBD1 (6 bases). This CDR3 contains 16 residues. The V end lost 0 bases, the J end lost 0 bases, and 12 bases lay between the germline ends. Germline lookup yields CDR1 SGDLS and CDR2 YYNGEE. CDR3 sequence (DNA): TGTGCCAGCAGCGTAGCTTCAGGGGCCGCTAACTATGGCTACACCTTC. It specifies CASSVASGAANYGYTF.

The V and J genes are TRBV13 and TRBJ1-2, with D unresolved. V lost 1 base, J lost 0 bases, and 12 bases lay in between. CDR3 length: 16 residues. In germline, CDR1 is PRHDT, CDR2 FYEKMQ (reference sequence). The CDR3 loop is CASSLEASPANYGYTF. DNA of the CDR3: TGTGCCAGCAGCTTAGAAGCCAGCCCTGCTAACTATGGCTACACCTTC.

The rearrangement links TRBV7-9 to TRBJ1-5; the D is unclear. Germline V lookup: CDR1 SEHNR, CDR2 FQNEAQ (reference sequence). Trimming took off 5 bases at V and 1 base at J, with 15 bases between the two ends. CDR3 length: 16 amino acids. The DNA for the CDR3 is TGTGCCAGCAGCCCCAGGAGTGACCTGAGCAATCAGCCCCAGCATTTT. It encodes CASSPRSDLSNQPQHF. The full variable domain, completed using reference TRBV7-9 and TRBJ1-5, is DTGVSQNPRHKITKRGQNVTFRCDPISEHNRLYWYRQTLGQGPEFLTYFQNEAQLEKSRLLSDRFSAERPKGSFSTLEIQRTEQGDSAMYLCASSPRSDLSNQPQHFGDGTRLSIL.

The chain couples TRBV27 to TRBJ2-7; 14 bases are a match to TRBD2. The CDR3 covers 15 residues. Germline loops: CDR1 MNHEY, CDR2 SMNVEV (reference sequence). V shed 5 bases, J shed 5 bases, and the junction held 5 bases outside the gene matches. CDR3 in DNA: TGTGCCAGCAGTACCCTGGGACTAGCGGGAGACGAGCAGTACTTC. Translated: CASSTLGLAGDEQYF.

This chain links TRBV7-9 with TRBJ2-7, with unresolved D. This CDR3 is built from 12 residues. Looked up from germline, CDR1 is SEHNR and CDR2 is FQNEAQ (reference sequence). With 3 bases removed from V and 3 bases from J, the gap between germline ends came to 6 bases. The CDR3 DNA reads as TGTGCCAGCAGCTTTTCCAGCTACGAGCAGTACTTC. This codes for CASSFSSYEQYF.

This clone came up once. This chain connects TRBV11-2 to TRBJ2-1; D gene uncertain. In germline, CDR1 is SGHAT, CDR2 FQNNGV. V was clipped by 6 bases and J by 0 bases, with 6 bases between them. The CDR3 has 13 residues. The CDR3, as DNA: TGTGCCAGCAGTTCAAGCTCCTACAATGAGCAGTTCTTC. It specifies CASSSSSYNEQFF.

This chain uses TRBV20-1 with TRBJ2-1; D is undetermined. CDR1 DFQATT and CDR2 SNEGSKA come from the germline V gene (reference sequence). The germline V and J ends were trimmed by 5 bases and 16 bases, with 18 bases remaining between them. The CDR3 is 11 amino acids. CDR3 region: CSALYFSRCFF. DNA of the CDR3: TGCAGTGCTTTATACTTTAGCAGATGTTTCTTC.

For the CDR3, the DNA is TGTGCCAGCAGCGTCGGAGGCGCGGGCGAAAAACTGTTTTTT. Its protein is CASSVGGAGEKLFF. This chain uses TRBV7-9 with TRBJ1-4; D gene unclear. The CDR3 loop spans 14 amino acids. CDR1 and CDR2 from the germline V gene are SEHNR and FQNEAQ (reference sequence). Deletions cut 5 bases from V and 8 bases from J, with 15 bases between. The variable domain in full, with the rest retrieved from reference TRBV7-9 and TRBJ1-4, is DTGVSQNPRHKITKRGQNVTFRCDPISEHNRLYWYRQTLGQGPEFLTYFQNEAQLEKSRLLSDRFSAERPKGSFSTLEIQRTEQGDSAMYLCASSVGGAGEKLFFGSGTQLSVL.

This clone was recorded once. The rearrangement uses TRBV5-5 and TRBJ1-2, with no clear D. This CDR3 has 14 amino acids. The germline V gene has CDR1 SGHKS and CDR2 YYEKEE (reference sequence). V lost 0 bases to trimming and J lost 5 bases, with 11 bases between them. CDR3 sequence (DNA): TGTGCCAGCAGCTTGGTGGCAAGACCGTATGGCTACACCTTC. Translation: CASSLVARPYGYTF.

This chain joins TRBV5-4 and TRBJ2-5, with TRBD2 as a possible D gene (5 bases). Germline CDR1 is SGHNT and CDR2 is YYREEE (reference sequence). Trimming left V 3 bases short and J 1 base short, with 13 bases between. The CDR3 has 15 amino acids. The CDR3 DNA follows: TGTGCCAGCAGCTCCGGGAATCGGGGCCAAGAGACCCAGTACTTC. It codes for CASSSGNRGQETQYF.

The V gene is TRBV9, the J gene TRBJ2-7; no definite D call. This CDR3 region has 14 residues. Trimming cost V 0 bases and J 0 bases, with 7 bases left between them. Germline V gene lookup returns CDR1 SGDLS and CDR2 YYNGEE. Written as DNA, the CDR3 is TGTGCCAGCAGCGTAGGTGGCAACTCCTACGAGCAGTACTTC. It encodes CASSVGGNSYEQYF. The whole variable domain, remainder taken from reference TRBV9 and TRBJ2-7, is DSGVTQTPKHLITATGQRVTLRCSPRSGDLSVYWYQQSLDQGLQFLIQYYNGEERAKGNILERFSAQQFPDLHSELNLSSLELGDSALYFCASSVGGNSYEQYFGPGTRLTVT.